This is a list of T cell receptor beta chains from one sample in a study of cytomegalovirus exposure and HLA in healthy donors. The repertoire was sequenced with immunoSEQ multiplex PCR; TCRdb's copy has only in-frame clones and lacks some. The sample holds 100,000 or so clones; about three quarters are singletons and the top ten take roughly 5.7%. The source material was PBMCs. These receptors were collected from a male donor in good health and CMV-seronegative. Both conserved end residues are part of each CDR3. The order of the fields is D gene, clone size, V gene, J gene, CDR3 protein, CDR3 DNA. A D gene is named only where the DNA matches it firmly. Size is stated for part of the rows, as once, few or many counts, or as a class when the clone is expanded.

d_gene: NA
abundance: NA
v_gene: TRBV27
j_gene: TRBJ2-7
CDR3aa: CASSLNSISSYEQYF
CDR3nt: TGTGCCAGCAGTTTAAACTCGATAAGCTCCTACGAGCAGTACTTC

d_gene: TRBD1
abundance: NA
v_gene: TRBV6-5
j_gene: TRBJ1-2
CDR3aa: CASSFIRTGGGYGYTF
CDR3nt: TGTGCCAGCAGTTTCATTAGGACAGGGGGAGGATATGGCTACACCTTC

d_gene: TRBD2
abundance: NA
v_gene: TRBV11-3
j_gene: TRBJ2-3
CDR3aa: CASSPGTSGGTDTQYF
CDR3nt: TGTGCCAGCAGCCCAGGGACTAGCGGGGGCACAGATACGCAGTATTTT

d_gene: NA
abundance: NA
v_gene: TRBV5-1
j_gene: TRBJ2-2
CDR3aa: CASSYGGLGTGELFF
CDR3nt: TGCGCCAGCAGCTACGGGGGGCTCGGCACCGGGGAGCTGTTTTTT

d_gene: TRBD1
abundance: NA
v_gene: TRBV19
j_gene: TRBJ1-5
CDR3aa: CASGRDRGGGSNQPQHF
CDR3nt: TGTGCCAGTGGCCGGGACAGGGGAGGGGGTAGCAATCAGCCCCAGCATTTT

d_gene: NA
abundance: few
v_gene: TRBV28
j_gene: TRBJ1-1
CDR3aa: CASRSFEAFF
CDR3nt: TGTGCCAGCAGGTCCTTTGAAGCTTTCTTT

d_gene: NA
abundance: NA
v_gene: TRBV2
j_gene: TRBJ1-5
CDR3aa: CASSEVTQNQPQHF
CDR3nt: TGTGCCAGCAGTGAAGTGACACAGAATCAGCCCCAGCATTTT

d_gene: TRBD2
abundance: NA
v_gene: TRBV10-3
j_gene: TRBJ2-7
CDR3aa: CAISDMASGSPYEQYF
CDR3nt: TGTGCCATCAGTGATATGGCTAGCGGGAGCCCCTACGAGCAGTACTTC

d_gene: TRBD1
abundance: NA
v_gene: TRBV27
j_gene: TRBJ1-2
CDR3aa: CASSPIGQGLANYGYTF
CDR3nt: TGTGCCAGCAGTCCCATAGGACAGGGGTTAGCTAACTATGGCTACACCTTC

d_gene: NA
abundance: NA
v_gene: TRBV15
j_gene: TRBJ2-3
CDR3aa: CATSSRGGFTDTQYF
CDR3nt: TGTGCCACCAGCAGTAGGGGGGGGTTCACAGATACGCAGTATTTT

d_gene: TRBD1
abundance: NA
v_gene: TRBV7-8
j_gene: TRBJ2-2
CDR3aa: CASSLFYSTGPGSGLFF
CDR3nt: TGTGCCAGCAGCTTATTCTACTCGACAGGGCCGGGGAGTGGGCTGTTTTTT

d_gene: NA
abundance: NA
v_gene: TRBV28
j_gene: TRBJ2-7
CDR3aa: CASSLRFRDEQYF
CDR3nt: TGTGCCAGCAGTTTAAGGTTCAGGGACGAGCAGTACTTC

d_gene: TRBD1
abundance: NA
v_gene: TRBV30
j_gene: TRBJ1-3
CDR3aa: CAWSVGTASGNTIYF
CDR3nt: TGTGCCTGGAGTGTTGGGACAGCTTCTGGAAACACCATATATTTT

d_gene: TRBD2
abundance: NA
v_gene: TRBV28
j_gene: TRBJ2-3
CDR3aa: CASLPQRGGTQYF
CDR3nt: TGTGCCAGCCTCCCCCAGCGGGGGGGTACGCAGTATTTT

d_gene: TRBD2
abundance: NA
v_gene: TRBV15
j_gene: TRBJ2-1
CDR3aa: CATSRDGTSGSTYNEQFF
CDR3nt: TGTGCCACCAGCAGAGATGGGACTAGCGGGTCCACCTACAATGAGCAGTTCTTC

d_gene: NA
abundance: NA
v_gene: TRBV27
j_gene: TRBJ1-1
CDR3aa: CASSMTGNTEAFF
CDR3nt: TGTGCCAGCAGTATGACAGGGAACACTGAAGCTTTCTTT

d_gene: NA
abundance: NA
v_gene: TRBV18
j_gene: TRBJ1-4
CDR3aa: CASSPAGEKLFF
CDR3nt: TGTGCCAGCTCACCAGCCGGGGAAAAACTGTTTTTT

d_gene: NA
abundance: NA
v_gene: TRBV6-6
j_gene: TRBJ2-7
CDR3aa: CASSGGLLSSYEQYF
CDR3nt: TGTGCCAGCAGTGGAGGACTATTGAGCTCCTACGAGCAGTACTTC

d_gene: NA
abundance: NA
v_gene: TRBV19
j_gene: TRBJ2-7
CDR3aa: CASSIAPEENEQYF
CDR3nt: TGTGCCAGTAGTATAGCCCCCGAGGAAAACGAGCAGTACTTC

d_gene: NA
abundance: NA
v_gene: TRBV5-1
j_gene: TRBJ1-4
CDR3aa: CASSLNGGSNEKLFF
CDR3nt: TGCGCCAGCAGCTTGAACGGGGGTTCTAATGAAAAACTGTTTTTT

d_gene: TRBD1
abundance: NA
v_gene: TRBV5-1
j_gene: TRBJ2-5
CDR3aa: CASTEGQARGEQYF
CDR3nt: TGCGCCAGCACAGAGGGACAGGCCCGGGGAGAGCAGTACTTC

d_gene: TRBD2
abundance: NA
v_gene: TRBV9
j_gene: TRBJ2-5
CDR3aa: CASSELAGGGETQYF
CDR3nt: TGTGCCAGCAGCGAACTAGCGGGAGGCGGTGAGACCCAGTACTTC

d_gene: TRBD1
abundance: NA
v_gene: TRBV6-6
j_gene: TRBJ2-1
CDR3aa: CASSYGTGLNEQFF
CDR3nt: TGTGCCAGCAGTTACGGGACAGGGCTCAATGAGCAGTTCTTC

d_gene: NA
abundance: NA
v_gene: TRBV7-9
j_gene: TRBJ1-4
CDR3aa: CASSLLGGRGNEKLFF
CDR3nt: TGTGCCAGCAGCTTACTCGGGGGGCGAGGTAATGAAAAACTGTTTTTT

d_gene: NA
abundance: few
v_gene: TRBV28
j_gene: TRBJ1-1
CDR3aa: CASVRGGREAFF
CDR3nt: TGTGCCAGCGTCCGGGGGGGCAGAGAAGCTTTCTTT

d_gene: NA
abundance: NA
v_gene: TRBV7-3
j_gene: TRBJ2-6
CDR3aa: CASSLIGDSGANVLTF
CDR3nt: TGTGCCAGCAGCTTGATCGGGGACTCTGGGGCCAACGTCCTGACTTTC

d_gene: TRBD2
abundance: NA
v_gene: TRBV18
j_gene: TRBJ2-7
CDR3aa: CASSPPSGRAYEQYF
CDR3nt: TGTGCCAGCTCACCACCCAGCGGGAGGGCCTACGAGCAGTACTTC

d_gene: TRBD2
abundance: NA
v_gene: TRBV7-9
j_gene: TRBJ2-2
CDR3aa: CASSLRGTIAGWNTGELFF
CDR3nt: TGTGCCAGCAGCTTAAGGGGAACCATAGCGGGATGGAACACCGGGGAGCTGTTTTTT

d_gene: TRBD2
abundance: NA
v_gene: TRBV4-1
j_gene: TRBJ2-1
CDR3aa: CASTQRLAGGGGLGEQFF
CDR3nt: TGCGCCAGCACCCAGAGGCTAGCGGGAGGAGGGGGCCTCGGTGAGCAGTTCTTC

d_gene: TRBD1
abundance: NA
v_gene: TRBV19
j_gene: TRBJ2-2
CDR3aa: CASLQGIAPGELFF
CDR3nt: TGTGCCAGCCTACAGGGGATCGCCCCCGGGGAGCTGTTTTTT

d_gene: TRBD2
abundance: NA
v_gene: TRBV27
j_gene: TRBJ2-1
CDR3aa: CASNRALAVNNEQFF
CDR3nt: TGTGCCAGCAACCGAGCTCTAGCGGTAAACAATGAGCAGTTCTTC

d_gene: NA
abundance: few
v_gene: TRBV11-2
j_gene: TRBJ2-1
CDR3aa: CASSLGPGVGYNEQFF
CDR3nt: TGTGCCAGCAGCTTAGGTCCGGGAGTTGGCTACAATGAGCAGTTCTTC

d_gene: NA
abundance: NA
v_gene: TRBV7-8
j_gene: TRBJ1-4
CDR3aa: CASSLGGGSILGEKLFF
CDR3nt: TGTGCCAGCAGCTTAGGAGGGGGAAGTATTCTTGGTGAAAAACTGTTTTTT

d_gene: TRBD1
abundance: NA
v_gene: TRBV19
j_gene: TRBJ2-5
CDR3aa: CANPVRAGGKLGTQYF
CDR3nt: TGTGCCAATCCAGTTAGGGCAGGGGGCAAGTTAGGGACCCAGTACTTC

d_gene: NA
abundance: NA
v_gene: TRBV14
j_gene: TRBJ1-2
CDR3aa: CASSQDSGGGAGYGYTF
CDR3nt: TGTGCCAGCAGCCAAGATTCAGGAGGAGGTGCCGGCTATGGCTACACCTTC

d_gene: NA
abundance: NA
v_gene: TRBV9
j_gene: TRBJ1-2
CDR3aa: CASSVSSVYGYTF
CDR3nt: TGTGCCAGCAGCGTTTCAAGCGTCTATGGCTACACCTTC

d_gene: TRBD1
abundance: once
v_gene: TRBV7-2
j_gene: TRBJ2-7
CDR3aa: CASSKGQGRYYEQYF
CDR3nt: TGTGCCAGCAGCAAAGGACAGGGCCGCTACTACGAGCAGTACTTC

d_gene: NA
abundance: NA
v_gene: TRBV6-5
j_gene: TRBJ2-7
CDR3aa: CASSYSAAGSNEQYF
CDR3nt: TGTGCCAGCAGTTACTCGGCGGCAGGGTCCAACGAGCAGTACTTC